This TCR beta chain was recorded in a study of shared clonotypes between healthy human individuals (dated by TCRdb to 2020 to 2022). About the study as a whole: Three men and two women, aged 18 to 49 years, made up the cohort. To estimate repertoire size and how much clonotypes are shared between individuals, the study performed deep sequencing of blood TCR repertoires from five healthy adults. For each donor, three plates each were used for CD4 naive and CD4 memory, two plates were used for CD8 naive, and one plate was used for CD8 memory. Libraries were prepared and TCR repertoires were sequenced by different laboratories using diverse techniques, in order to increase sequencing depth and limit assay-specific biases. Each donor's leukapheresis produced roughly between about 0.9 and 9.5 billion PBMCs.

Remarks on this clone: Its antigen is currently not known. Per-base qualities were not stored, and no clone one base away is much larger.

TCR CDR3 regions were amplified from genomic DNA by multiplex PCR using the deep immunoSEQ assay. For each cell subset, the extracted genomic DNA was distributed evenly across all wells of several immunoSEQ 96-well plates, and each plate served as one replicate. For sorted subsets, approximately 210 ng of genomic DNA, equivalent to some 30,000 T cell genomes, went into each replicate PCR. Purified libraries were measured with a Qubit 3.0 fluorometer, size-checked on a Bioanalyzer 2100, and measured again with the KAPA Library Quantification kit. A separate single-read 150-cycle Illumina NextSeq 550 flow cell was used to sequence each immunoSEQ 96-well plate. Processing in the source paper ran as follows. Because the immunoSEQ output included only junctional sequences and no quality scores, the filtering could not be the same as the filtering used for full-length reads. To assign V/J genes and CDR3, sequences were annotated against IMGT germline references using PyIR, a Python wrapper for IgBLAST v1.9. Reads with weak V/J assignments (E-value above 1e-6), missing CDR3, stop codons, out-of-frame junctions, or ambiguous translated residues were removed. V3J clonotypes were defined by identical inferred V gene, J gene, and CDR3 amino acid sequence. Percentage overlap between repertoires was calculated by dividing the number of shared unique clonotypes by the size of the smaller repertoire. Richness of each repertoire was evaluated using RTK rarefaction, the Chao1 estimator, and Recon v2.1 estimates of unobserved clonotypes. OLGA was used to compute generation probabilities for all TCRbeta clonotypes that the gDNA method yielded from a few donors. TCRdb carries this immuneACCESS record with in-frame sequences only. Its versions omit some clonotypes, under half of them owing to an unresolved V gene in the studies checked, with the rest unexplained. The DNA was the basis for D and trimming; V, J and clone size are from that table. The sample data list roughly 2.4 million clones, and around 95% of these were observed just once. The ten largest account for around 0.13% of the sample.

Per the germline V gene, SNHLY is the CDR1 and FYNNEI is the CDR2. V is pared back by 8 bases and J by 5 bases, with 6 bases lying between the germline termini. From the cysteine up to the phenylalanine, the CDR3 has a length of 10 residues. Just CDR3 DNA is preserved here, 30 bases in frame from base 1. The donors were healthy, HIV-negative adults with no recently reported acute infections or vaccinations. Every donor was a Caucasian adult living in Nashville, Tennessee, USA. CD4+ T cells were enriched by magnetic negative selection; naive cells were then positively selected on CD45RA, and the negative fraction formed the memory subset. After blood collection by leukapheresis, PBMCs were isolated using Ficoll-Histopaque density gradient centrifugation and then cryopreserved in the vapor phase of liquid nitrogen. Analytical flow cytometry was used to check the purity and quantity of each magnetically sorted T cell population. Genomic DNA was isolated from every sorted fraction and measured by UV absorbance on a Nanodrop 2000c.

On the study overall, not on this receptor specifically: Even with the large sequencing depth, rarefaction of the sorted-subset datasets indicated that sequencing was incomplete. Sampling was restricted to blood, and TCR repertoires in tissues likely differ from the TCR repertoires found in blood. Based on pairwise subsampling, the degree of clonotype sharing among donors was expected to be affected by sequencing depth. Naive subsets generally had larger estimated clonotype richness than memory subsets. Higher generation probabilities were observed for clonotypes shared by all four sorted-subset donors than for non-shared clonotypes. Across a handful of donors, around 5% of naive CD4, roughly 3.5% of naive CD8, roughly 2.3% of memory CD4, and 0.4% of memory CD8 clonotypes were shared. The small number of donors limited the genetic and exposure-history diversity represented.

The clonotype originates from a man in his late teens or twenties in good health. Sequencing was performed on naive CD4+ T cells sorted from blood. The sample's cell subset or site label is to be understood as: CD45RA+ positively selected. This receptor chain uses TRBV2 and TRBJ1-2, with the D segment identity uncertain. The base sequence is TGTGCCAGCGGAGAATATGGCTACACCTTC. The translation is CASGEYGYTF.